This entry lists 3 T cell receptor beta chains sequenced from one sample in a study of blood T cell repertoires in COVID-19. TCRdb's table, derived via immunoSEQ multiplex PCR, lists solely in-frame clones and lacks some. The sample consists of over 300,000 clones, approximately 89% of them appearing once. The sequenced sample consisted of PBMCs or T cells enriched from blood (not recorded which). The receptors were sampled from a woman aged 35 to 49 who had recovered from COVID-19.

V and J are TRBV28 and TRBJ2-7; D not resolved. Trimming pared 1 base from V and 5 bases from J, leaving 9 bases between. Germline-derived CDR1 and CDR2 are MDHEN and SYDVKM. This CDR3 region has 13 residues. The CDR3 reads CASSLFRNNEQYF. The DNA for the CDR3 is TGTGCCAGCAGTTTATTCAGAAACAACGAGCAGTACTTC.

This chain links TRBV28 with TRBJ1-4, with TRBD1 as a possible D gene (5 bases). V was shortened by 5 bases and J by 0 bases, with 10 bases between the two germline ends. Germline CDR1 is MDHEN and CDR2 is SYDVKM. The CDR3 is 15 residues long. In nucleotides, the CDR3 is TGTGCCAGCAGTATCAGACAGACAACTAATGAAAAACTGTTTTTT. This translates into CASSIRQTTNEKLFF.

This chain joins TRBV7-3 and TRBJ1-6; D is unclear. Germline-derived CDR1 and CDR2 are SGHTA and FQGTGA. The CDR3 consists of 14 residues. V dropped 5 bases and J dropped 10 bases, with 15 bases sitting between them. DNA for the CDR3: TGTGCCAGCAGCCACGACGGGGAGGGATCACCCCTCCACTTT. Its protein product is CASSHDGEGSPLHF.